Reported below is one T cell receptor (beta chain). What antigen it recognizes has not been identified. No much larger clone is present one base from it, and per-base qualities are unavailable. This entry is derived from a study of response to subunit inactivated influenza vaccine (dated by TCRdb to the late 2010s). Regarding the complete study: To follow how T cells responded to a trivalent subunit inactivated influenza vaccine, the researchers relied on deep quantitative profiling of the T cell receptor repertoire.

V is reduced by 1 base and J by 8 bases, leaving a spacing of 9 bases between them. Including the terminal cysteine and phenylalanine, the CDR3 comprises 13 residues. The entry retains the CDR3 DNA only, 39 bases that are in frame from base 1. From a lookup of the germline V gene (reference sequence), CDR1 and CDR2 are SEHNR and FQNEAQ. What the research found in general, with its limitations: The authors suggested that each seasonal influenza vaccination may recruit only a limited number of new T cells.

Library generation was performed with RT-PCR. Reads for this sample came from an Illumina HiSeq 2500. The raw public data were reprocessed by TCRdb itself: fastp quality trimming at Q25, MiXCR clonotype calling, in-frame beta chains only. Each CDR3 protein gets just one entry, which takes the most common genes and DNA from the rows behind it. This sample has some 850,000 distinct CDR3 sequences in its table, and about 18% of those were observed once. The ten largest clones add up to about a tenth of the sample. The TCR was taken from a man in his fifties who received an inactivated influenza vaccine. Donor details come from another sample of the same person, matched by shared clones. The specimen was PBMCs from blood, collected about 5 days after vaccination. The rearrangement combines TRBV7-9 with TRBJ2-1, with the D gene call left open. The CDR3 loop reads CASSLGRSDEQFF. The DNA reads TGTGCCAGCAGCTTAGGAAGGAGCGATGAGCAGTTCTTC.